A single sample gave rise to the 9 T cell receptor beta chains below, sequenced in a study of neurological immune-mediated disorders. TCRdb recomputed calls from the 5' RACE reads with MiXCR, one row per CDR3 protein. In the table there are 71,000 or so distinct CDR3 sequences, about 13% of which are singletons. Time point: longitudinal time-point 1 (baseline). Specimen: PBMCs. These receptors all stem from a female donor with HTLV-1-associated myelopathy (HAM/TSP).

The chain joins TRBV12-5 to TRBJ1-3; maybe TRBD1 (5 bases). Germline V gives CDR1 LGHNT, CDR2 FRNRAP. The CDR3 is made up of 16 amino acids. V gave up 1 base and J gave up 0 bases, with 10 bases separating them. CDR3 coding DNA: TGTGCTAGTGGTTTGGGACAGACCAGCTCTGGAAACACCATATATTTT. Its translation is CASGLGQTSSGNTIYF.

This clonotype was observed at least ten times. This chain joins TRBV5-1 and TRBJ2-1, with 10 bases fitting TRBD2. CDR1 is SGHRS and CDR2 is YFSETQ in the germline V gene. With 1 base clipped from V and 6 bases from J, the junction kept 1 base outside the gene matches. CDR3 length equals 14 residues. The CDR3 loop is CASSLTSGVNEQFF. The CDR3 DNA follows: TGCGCCAGCAGCTTGACTAGCGGGGTCAATGAGCAGTTCTTC.

This sequence joins TRBV7-9 and TRBJ2-7; D is undetermined. From germline, CDR1 is SEHNR and CDR2 FQNEAQ (reference sequence). The CDR3 spans 12 residues. The V end was cut by 4 bases, the J end by 6 bases, with 10 bases between. Here the CDR3 DNA reads TGTGCCAGCAGCTCCTCGGCATCCGAGCAGTACTTC. Translated, it gives CASSSSASEQYF. Full variable domain (outside the CDR3, taken from reference TRBV7-9 and TRBJ2-7): DTGVSQNPRHKITKRGQNVTFRCDPISEHNRLYWYRQTLGQGPEFLTYFQNEAQLEKSRLLSDRFSAERPKGSFSTLEIQRTEQGDSAMYLCASSSSASEQYFGPGTRLTVT.

V usage is TRBV5-1 and J usage is TRBJ2-1, with 8 bases matching TRBD2. The CDR3 covers 15 residues. The V and J ends lost 4 bases and 6 bases, in that order; junction bases with no gene match: 9. Germline lookup yields CDR1 SGHRS and CDR2 YFSETQ. The CDR3 DNA reads as TGCGCCAGCAGCCCCGACGCGGGGGGACCCAATGAGCAGTTCTTC. Translating gives CASSPDAGGPNEQFF.

This clonotype was seen at least ten times. The genes are TRBV28 and TRBJ2-3; 8 bases align to TRBD2. This CDR3 region has 15 residues. V lost 2 bases to trimming and J lost 6 bases; unmatched junction nucleotides: 7. CDR1 MDHEN and CDR2 SYDVKM come from the germline V gene. Here the CDR3 DNA reads TGTGCCAGCAGTTTAGCGGGGGGCCCTGTGGATACGCAGTATTTT. Protein product: CASSLAGGPVDTQYF.

This clonotype showed up many times. J is TRBJ1-4 and V is TRBV9, with a possible D match to TRBD1 (6 bases). The CDR3 spans 14 residues. V lost 4 bases, J lost 8 bases, and 15 bases lay in between. Germline V lookup: CDR1 SGDLS, CDR2 YYNGEE. In DNA form, the CDR3 reads TGTGCCAGCAGCCGTCGGAGGGGGGAAGAAAAACTGTTTTTT. Translated, it gives CASSRRRGEEKLFF.

This clonotype was observed at least ten times. V gene TRBV20-1 combines with J gene TRBJ2-3; 8 bases agree with TRBD2. From germline, CDR1 is DFQATT and CDR2 SNEGSKA (reference sequence). The CDR3 spans 15 residues. V dropped 0 bases and J dropped 3; count of bases not matched to a gene: 5. The CDR3 region has the DNA TGCAGTGCTAGAGATCAAAGCGGGGGAACAGATACGCAGTATTTT. Translated: CSARDQSGGTDTQYF.

This clonotype was detected many times. V and J are TRBV4-1 and TRBJ2-7; the D gene is possibly TRBD2 (5 bases). The CDR3 totals 16 residues. Germline V gene lookup returns CDR1 MGHRA and CDR2 YSYEKL. V was shortened by 2 bases and J by 4 bases, with 18 bases between the two germline ends. CDR3 amino acids: CASSQILLGSPYEQYF. CDR3 sequence (DNA): TGCGCCAGCAGCCAAATTTTACTGGGGAGCCCATACGAGCAGTACTTC.

The table lists this clonotype with a few counts. This rearrangement joins TRBV5-1 to TRBJ2-7; the match to TRBD2 covers 11 bases. The V gene's germline CDR1 is SGHRS and CDR2 YFSETQ. The CDR3 totals 15 residues. Trimming at V came to 4 bases and at J to 0 bases, leaving 3 bases not matched to a gene. DNA of the CDR3: TGCGCCAGCAGCAAAACTAGCGGGGGCTCCTACGAGCAGTACTTC. This encodes CASSKTSGGSYEQYF. The full variable domain, with the rest looked up from reference TRBV5-1 and TRBJ2-7, is KAGVTQTPRYLIKTRGQQVTLSCSPISGHRSVSWYQQTPGQGLQFLFEYFSETQRNKGNFPGRFSGRQFSNSRSEMNVSTLELGDSALYLCASSKTSGGSYEQYFGPGTRLTVT.